What follows describes a single T cell receptor beta chain. The germline gives CDR1 SEHNR, CDR2 FQNEAQ (reference sequence). Trimming removed 1 base from V and 3 bases from J; junction bases left unmatched: 2. There are 15 residues in the CDR3. The record originates from a study of blood T cell repertoires in COVID-19. The authors' processing: Nucleated cell number was recorded as an estimate derived from reference gene primer amplification. The data were produced by immunoSEQ multiplex PCR, yet TCRdb's version contains in-frame clones alone and is incomplete. For V, J and clone size, that table is used; D and trimming come from the DNA. The sample shows 130,000 to 150,000 clones, roughly 89% of them seen only once.

What was sequenced was peripheral blood. The clonotype was recovered from a human donor in a cohort sampled during active COVID-19. The genes are TRBV7-9 and TRBJ1-4; 7 nucleotides align to TRBD1. The CDR3 region has the DNA TGTGCCAGCAGCTTAGAGGGGACAGCTAATGAAAAACTGTTTTTT. This encodes CASSLEGTANEKLFF.